The 24 T cell receptor beta chains listed next were all sequenced from one sample in a study of CD8 T cells in Susac syndrome. With random hexamers, reverse transcription was performed on roughly 0.5 to 1 ug of RNA. TCRdb processed the immunoSEQ multiplex PCR reads anew with MiXCR; each CDR3 protein has one entry. The repertoire includes 150,000 to 200,000 distinct CDR3 sequences, 85% to 95% of them detected once, and 0.15% to 0.2% sits in the top ten. Material: CD8+ T cells from PBMCs. The receptors were gathered from a human donor with multiple sclerosis.

The chain has TRBV29-1 and TRBJ1-2; D possibly corresponds to TRBD1 (6 bases). The CDR3 has 11 residues. Germline-derived CDR1 and CDR2 are SQVTM and ANQGSEA. V was trimmed by 8 bases and J by 4 bases, leaving 11 bases between them. The CDR3 nucleotides read TGCAGCTCCCGACAGGCCTATGGCTACACCTTC. This gives the protein CSSRQAYGYTF.

This chain connects TRBV13 to TRBJ1-1, with 7 bases that match TRBD1. This CDR3 is 15 amino acids long. In germline, CDR1 is PRHDT, CDR2 FYEKMQ (reference sequence). After removal of 4 bases from V and 0 bases from J, the junction contained 5 bases not matched to a gene. The CDR3 loop is CASSSRGQLNTEAFF. The CDR3 nucleotides are TGTGCCAGCAGCTCCCGGGGACAGCTGAACACTGAAGCTTTCTTT.

This chain uses TRBV5-1 with TRBJ2-3; tentatively, D is TRBD2 (5 bases). This CDR3 spans 14 amino acids. Trimming took 1 base from V and 5 from J, leaving 11 bases between them. CDR1 is SGHRS, CDR2 YFSETQ, per germline. The CDR3 spells CASSLRLAGDTQYF. CDR3 bases: TGCGCCAGCAGCTTGAGGCTAGCAGGAGATACGCAGTATTTT.

As to this clonotype: The junction departs from the called germline gene at one end, perhaps through a read error. The chain employs TRBV7-9 and TRBJ1-1; 7 nucleotides align to TRBD1. Germline V gene lookup returns CDR1 SEHNR and CDR2 FQNEAQ (reference sequence). This CDR3 contains 13 residues. This CDR3 is CASSQPLGQLVGF. CDR3 DNA: TGTGCCAGCAGCCAGCCACTGGGACAGCTGGTCGGGTTT.

This chain links TRBV6-5 with TRBJ2-5, with 7 positions matching TRBD1. The CDR3 consists of 15 residues. The germline V gene encodes CDR1 MNHEY and CDR2 SVGAGI. The J segment lost 4 bases and the V segment lost 5 bases, leaving 10 bases of the junction unmatched. The CDR3 region is CASSRQGNSGETQYF. CDR3 DNA sequence: TGTGCCAGCAGTCGACAGGGAAACTCGGGAGAGACCCAGTACTTC.

This clonotype was seen just once. This chain uses TRBV4-2 with TRBJ2-7; D possibly corresponds to TRBD2 (6 bases). Germline V CDR1 and CDR2: LGHNA, YNFKEQ. This CDR3 has 15 amino acids. The ends were cut back, 0 bases at V and 1 base at J, with 10 bases in the middle. The CDR3: CASSQEWRGSYEQYF. CDR3 coding DNA: TGTGCCAGCAGCCAAGAATGGCGGGGTTCCTACGAGCAGTACTTC.

The chain recombines TRBV16 with TRBJ2-3; 8 nucleotides align to TRBD2. This CDR3 has 15 residues. Losses at the gene ends were 0 bases for V and 6 bases for J; bases not matched to a gene: 5. Germline CDR1 is KGHSY and CDR2 is FQNENV. The DNA of the CDR3 is TGTGCCAGCAGCCAATCGGCGGGGGGCCTTGATACGCAGTATTTT. This codes for CASSQSAGGLDTQYF. Drawing the rest from reference TRBV16 and TRBJ2-3, the complete variable domain is GEEVAQTPKHLVRGEGQKAKLYCAPIKGHSYVFWYQQVLKNEFKFLISFQNENVFDETGMPKERFSAKCLPNSPCSLEIQATKLEDSAVYFCASSQSAGGLDTQYFGPGTRLTVL.

This clonotype was observed once. The V and J genes are TRBV27 and TRBJ2-7; TRBD1 matches at 7 bases. The CDR3 has 15 residues. J was trimmed by 5 bases and V by 0 bases; bases with no gene match: 7. Germline assignment: CDR1 MNHEY and CDR2 SMNVEV (reference sequence). For the CDR3, the DNA is TGTGCCAGCAGTTTATCCCGACAGGGTTCCGACGAGCAGTACTTC. It specifies CASSLSRQGSDEQYF.

The V and J genes are TRBV19 and TRBJ1-6, with no clear D. The CDR3 covers 12 residues. Trimming removed 7 bases from V and 8 bases from J, with 9 bases in between. Germline V gene lookup returns CDR1 LNHDA and CDR2 SQIVND (reference sequence). CDR3 residues: CASKDGYSPLHF. The CDR3 nucleotides read TGTGCCAGTAAGGACGGATATTCACCCCTCCACTTT.

This clonotype was seen a single time. J is TRBJ2-5 and V is TRBV13; D might be TRBD2 (6 bases). Germline-derived CDR1 and CDR2 are PRHDT and FYEKMQ (reference sequence). The CDR3 consists of 15 residues. V lost 5 bases and J lost 4, with 17 bases in between. CDR3: CASSPGPRERETQYF. In DNA, the CDR3 is TGTGCCAGCAGCCCAGGTCCCCGGGAGAGAGAGACCCAGTACTTC.

The gene calls are TRBV29-1 and TRBJ2-5; no clear D. The V gene lost 2 bases and the J gene lost 7 bases, with 11 bases spanning the gap. The CDR3 runs to 12 residues. Germline assignment: CDR1 SQVTM and CDR2 ANQGSEA. The CDR3 protein is CSVEIPDGTQYF. CDR3 bases: TGCAGCGTTGAAATACCGGATGGGACCCAGTACTTC.

The rearrangement joins TRBV27 to TRBJ2-3; 9 bases map to TRBD2. The V segment lost 5 bases and the J segment 1 base; nucleotides outside the gene matches: 4. This CDR3 spans 15 amino acids. Per germline, CDR1 MNHEY and CDR2 SMNVEV (reference sequence). The CDR3 protein is CASSGLALRTDTQYF. The CDR3 region has the DNA TGTGCCAGCAGTGGACTAGCGCTTCGCACAGATACGCAGTATTTT.

The sample holds a few counts of this clonotype. This chain links TRBV25-1 with TRBJ1-1; no clear D gene. Trimming took off 1 base at V and 3 bases at J, with 6 bases between the two ends. Looked up from germline, CDR1 is MGHDK and CDR2 is SYGVNS. The CDR3 covers 13 residues. The CDR3 DNA reads as TGTGCCAGCAGTGAATTTGGAGACACTGAAGCTTTCTTT. Protein: CASSEFGDTEAFF.

The V gene is TRBV29-1, the J gene TRBJ2-7; tentatively, D is TRBD1 or TRBD2 (5 bases each). The V gene lost 7 bases and the J gene lost 5 bases, with 12 bases spanning the gap. The germline gives CDR1 SQVTM, CDR2 ANQGSEA. There are 11 residues in the CDR3. The CDR3 reads CSGVRGHEQYF. The CDR3 bases are TGCAGCGGCGTGAGGGGCCACGAGCAGTACTTC.

Here the CDR3 DNA reads TGCGCCAGCAGCCAAGCCCTCCAGCGGGAGGAGTGGAATGAGCAGTTCTTC. Translated, it gives CASSQALQREEWNEQFF. This chain connects TRBV4-1 to TRBJ2-1, with 9 bases that match TRBD2. CDR3 length equals 17 residues. Germline values: CDR1 MGHRA, CDR2 YSYEKL. After removal of 1 base from V and 7 bases from J, the junction contained 11 bases not matched to a gene.

This chain uses TRBV9 with TRBJ2-5; D could derive from TRBD1 or TRBD2 (6 bases each). Germline V lookup: CDR1 SGDLS, CDR2 YYNGEE. V was shortened by 0 bases and J by 5 bases, with 17 bases between the two germline ends. CDR3 length: 16 residues. The DNA for the CDR3 is TGTGCCAGCAGCGTAGGAAGGCCGGGGGCGCGGGAGACCCAGTACTTC. It is translated as CASSVGRPGARETQYF.

The chain is built from TRBV7-9 and TRBJ2-1; 10 bases fit TRBD2. This CDR3 has 15 amino acids. Germline trimming cut 4 bases from V and 8 bases from J; bases unmatched to any gene: 8. The germline V gene encodes CDR1 SEHNR and CDR2 FQNEAQ (reference sequence). CDR3 nucleotides: TGTGCCAGCAGCTCGGGACTAGCGATCCTCCATGAGCAGTTCTTC. This codes for CASSSGLAILHEQFF.

J is TRBJ1-6 and V is TRBV27, with D possibly being TRBD1 (5 bases). V was cut by 6 bases and J by 7 bases, with 10 bases left in between. The germline V gene encodes CDR1 MNHEY and CDR2 SMNVEV (reference sequence). The CDR3 covers 13 residues. CDR3 region: CASSPGGNSPLHF. The CDR3 nucleotides read TGTGCCAGCAGCCCTGGGGGGAATTCACCCCTCCACTTT.

The V and J genes are TRBV2 and TRBJ2-7, with 8 bases fitting TRBD2. J was trimmed by 3 bases and V by 8 bases; bases with no gene match: 9. This CDR3 region has 14 residues. Germline V gene sequence: CDR1 SNHLY, CDR2 FYNNEI. CDR3 nucleotides: TGTGCCAGCTACCTAGCGGGTCAAAACTACGAGCAGTACTTC. Translating gives CASYLAGQNYEQYF.

The V gene is TRBV4-1, the J gene TRBJ2-7; tentatively, D is TRBD1 (5 bases). This CDR3 region has 13 residues. V shed 1 base and J shed 6 bases, with 10 bases lying between them. CDR1 and CDR2 (germline): MGHRA, YSYEKL. Here the CDR3 reads CASSQVGQLEQYF. The CDR3 DNA reads TGCGCCAGCAGCCAAGTGGGGCAGCTCGAGCAGTACTTC.

J is TRBJ2-7 and V is TRBV12-3 or TRBV12-4; 12 nucleotides line up with TRBD2. The CDR3 contains 17 residues. Trimming removed 4 bases from V and 2 bases from J; junction bases left unmatched: 9. CDR3 nucleotide sequence: TGTGCCAGCAGTTCCCCTCCCTGGACTAGCGGGGCCTACGAGCAGTACTTC. This codes for CASSSPPWTSGAYEQYF.

The chain joins TRBV20-1 to TRBJ1-1, with D maybe TRBD1 (6 bases). Germline CDR1 and CDR2: DFQATT and SNEGSKA (reference sequence). Trimming removed 3 bases at V and 2 bases at J, with 13 bases between. The CDR3 has 14 amino acids. The CDR3, as DNA: TGCAGTGCTAGTCACCGGGACAAAAACACTGAAGCTTTCTTT. The encoded protein is CSASHRDKNTEAFF.

The chain couples TRBV12-3 or TRBV12-4 to TRBJ2-1; TRBD2 is a possible D gene (6 bases). V lost 4 bases and J lost 15, with 13 bases in between. CDR3 length: 11 amino acids. DNA for the CDR3: TGTGCCAGCAGTTCCGGGGGAGATGTGTTCTTC. It specifies CASSSGGDVFF.

The genes are TRBV20-1 and TRBJ1-5, with D unresolved. Germline V gene lookup returns CDR1 DFQATT and CDR2 SNEGSKA (reference sequence). CDR3 length equals 14 residues. The V and J ends lost 0 bases and 3 bases respectively, with 9 bases between them. The CDR3 is CSARDHWDNQPQHF. The CDR3 DNA is TGCAGTGCTAGAGATCATTGGGACAATCAGCCCCAGCATTTT.